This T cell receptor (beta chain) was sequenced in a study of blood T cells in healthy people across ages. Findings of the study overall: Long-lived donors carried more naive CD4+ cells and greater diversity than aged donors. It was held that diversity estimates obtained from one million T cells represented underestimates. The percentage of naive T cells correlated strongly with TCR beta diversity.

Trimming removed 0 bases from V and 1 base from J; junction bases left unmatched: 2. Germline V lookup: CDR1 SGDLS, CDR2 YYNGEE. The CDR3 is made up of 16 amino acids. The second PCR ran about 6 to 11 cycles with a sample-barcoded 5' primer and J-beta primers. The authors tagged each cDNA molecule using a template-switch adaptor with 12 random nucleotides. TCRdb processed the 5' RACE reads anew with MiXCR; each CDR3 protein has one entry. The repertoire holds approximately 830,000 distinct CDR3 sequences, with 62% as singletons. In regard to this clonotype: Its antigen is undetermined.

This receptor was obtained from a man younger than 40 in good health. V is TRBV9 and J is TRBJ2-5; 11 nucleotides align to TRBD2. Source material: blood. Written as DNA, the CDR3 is TGTGCCAGCAGCGTAGCTAGCGGGGGGCCCCAAGAGACCCAGTACTTC. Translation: CASSVASGGPQETQYF.